This T cell receptor (beta chain) was observed in a study of shared clonotypes between healthy human individuals. Trimming shortened V by 1 base and J by 4 bases, and 11 bases separated the two germline ends. CDR3 length equals 15 residues. Germline V gives CDR1 MNHEY, CDR2 SMNVEV (reference sequence). The table came from immunoSEQ multiplex PCR; TCRdb's copy has only in-frame clones and leaves some out. The sample holds fewer than 1 million clones, about 96% seen once. Naive-designated CD8 cells lacked CD45RO, were positively enriched for CCR7, and omitted terminally differentiated effector memory CD45RA+ cells. Caucasian adults residing in Nashville, Tennessee made up all the donors.

The rearrangement uses TRBV27 and TRBJ1-5; weak D call: TRBD1 (6 bases). The sample comprised naive CD8+ T cells sorted from blood. The TCR was taken from a man aged 30-40 years in good health. The CDR3 DNA reads TGTGCCAGCAGTTTATGGCCCGGACAGAATCAGCCCCAGCATTTT. Translating it yields CASSLWPGQNQPQHF.